This T cell receptor (beta chain) was profiled in a study of beta chain features in type 1 diabetes. Turning to the study itself: Healthy donors, compared against patients, showed similar age, gender and cell yields. The study's findings and limits: It was not settled here whether HLA type affects TCRB rearrangement.

A remark on this clone: The antigen remains unidentified.

The germline V and J ends were trimmed by 0 bases and 1 base, with 11 bases remaining between them. Germline assignment: CDR1 SGHDN and CDR2 FVKESK. This CDR3 region has 16 residues. As every portion of the isolated RNA was reverse transcribed, the sequencing read expressed TCRB transcripts. Sequenced naive, central memory and regulatory T cell samples produced an average of approximately 3.5 million reads. Method: immunoSEQ multiplex PCR; TCRdb's copy keeps in-frame clones and lacks some. Here the sample spans around 340,000 clones, roughly 8% being singletons. Markers CD45RO/CCR7/CD25/CD127/CD95/CD27 served to sort CD4+ naive, central memory, regulatory and stem cell-like memory cells.

The TCR sequence derives from a woman between 18 and 30 years old in good health. Sequencing was carried out using central memory CD4+ T cells from blood. The rearrangement joins TRBV14 to TRBJ2-3; D uncertain. CDR3 in DNA: TGTGCCAGCAGCCAAGACAACTCAACCCGCACAGATACGCAGTATTTT. Translated, it gives CASSQDNSTRTDTQYF.